The sequence of this T cell receptor (beta chain) was determined in a study of T-cell reconstitution after alpha-beta-depleted transplantation in children. In its sample, this clonotype was seen many times. The TCRbeta library was prepared with unique molecular identifiers. TCRdb passed the PCR reads through MiXCR, listing each CDR3 protein once. The sample has 190,000 or so distinct CDR3 sequences, 6% to 7% seen once. The CDR3 has 17 amino acids. Trimming cost V 5 bases and J 0 bases, with 16 bases left between them. CDR1 is SGHVS and CDR2 is FNYEAQ in the germline V gene. The TCR comes from a human donor who donated a stem cell graft to a child with Wiskott-Aldrich syndrome. The chain combines TRBV7-6 with TRBJ1-4; no firm D call. Material: PBMCs from the stem cell graft donor, obtained from the stem cell graft. This CDR3 reads CASSGNRSRTTNEKLFF. CDR3 DNA: TGTGCCAGCAGCGGGAACCGCAGCCGAACAACTAATGAAAAACTGTTTTTT.